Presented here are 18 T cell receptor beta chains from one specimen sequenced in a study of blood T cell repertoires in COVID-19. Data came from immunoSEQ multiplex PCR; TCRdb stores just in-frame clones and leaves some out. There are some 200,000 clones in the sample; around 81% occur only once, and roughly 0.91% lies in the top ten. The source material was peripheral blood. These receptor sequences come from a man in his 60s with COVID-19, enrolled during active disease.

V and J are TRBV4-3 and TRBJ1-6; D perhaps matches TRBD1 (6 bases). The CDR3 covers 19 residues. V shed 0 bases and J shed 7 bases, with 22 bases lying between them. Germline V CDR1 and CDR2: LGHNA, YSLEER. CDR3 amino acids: CASSQDLLGGGGLNSPLHF. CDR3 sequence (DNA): TGCGCCAGCAGCCAAGATCTCTTAGGAGGGGGGGGACTCAATTCACCCCTCCACTTT.

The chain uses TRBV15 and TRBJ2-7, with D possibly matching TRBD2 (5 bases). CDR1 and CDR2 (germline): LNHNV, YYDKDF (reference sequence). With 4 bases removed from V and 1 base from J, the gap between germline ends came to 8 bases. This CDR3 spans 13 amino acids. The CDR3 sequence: CATSNRGSYEQYF. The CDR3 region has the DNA TGTGCCACCAGCAACCGGGGTTCCTACGAGCAGTACTTC.

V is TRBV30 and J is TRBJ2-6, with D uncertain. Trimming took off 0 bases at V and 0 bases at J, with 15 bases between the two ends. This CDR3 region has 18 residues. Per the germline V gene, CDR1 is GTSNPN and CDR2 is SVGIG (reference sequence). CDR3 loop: CAWSVLEQLSSGANVLTF. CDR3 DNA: TGTGCCTGGAGTGTACTGGAACAGCTGTCCTCTGGGGCCAACGTCCTGACTTTC. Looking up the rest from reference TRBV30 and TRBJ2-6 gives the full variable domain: SQTIHQWPATLVQPVGSPLSLECTVEGTSNPNLYWYRQAAGRGLQLLFYSVGIGQISSEVPQNLSASRPQDRQFILSSKKLLLSDSGFYLCAWSVLEQLSSGANVLTFGAGSRLTVL.

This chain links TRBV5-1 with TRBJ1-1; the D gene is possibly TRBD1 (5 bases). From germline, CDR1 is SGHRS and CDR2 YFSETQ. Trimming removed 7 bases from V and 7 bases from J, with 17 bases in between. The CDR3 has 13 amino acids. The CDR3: CASGGGTRVEAFF. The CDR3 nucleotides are TGCGCCAGCGGGGGAGGGACGAGGGTTGAAGCTTTCTTT. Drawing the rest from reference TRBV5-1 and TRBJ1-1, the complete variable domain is KAGVTQTPRYLIKTRGQQVTLSCSPISGHRSVSWYQQTPGQGLQFLFEYFSETQRNKGNFPGRFSGRQFSNSRSEMNVSTLELGDSALYLCASGGGTRVEAFFGQGTRLTVV.

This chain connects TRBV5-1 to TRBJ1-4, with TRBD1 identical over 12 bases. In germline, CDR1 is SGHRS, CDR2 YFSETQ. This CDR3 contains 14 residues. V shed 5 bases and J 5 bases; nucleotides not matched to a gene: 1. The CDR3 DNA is TGCGCCAGCAGGGGGACAGGGGGCAATGAAAAACTGTTTTTT. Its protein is CASRGTGGNEKLFF. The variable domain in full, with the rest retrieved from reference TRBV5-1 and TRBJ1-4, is KAGVTQTPRYLIKTRGQQVTLSCSPISGHRSVSWYQQTPGQGLQFLFEYFSETQRNKGNFPGRFSGRQFSNSRSEMNVSTLELGDSALYLCASRGTGGNEKLFFGSGTQLSVL.

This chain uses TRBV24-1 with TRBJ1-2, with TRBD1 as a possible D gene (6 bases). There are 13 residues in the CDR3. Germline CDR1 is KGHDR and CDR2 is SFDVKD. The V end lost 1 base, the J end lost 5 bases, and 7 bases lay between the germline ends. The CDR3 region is CATSDFTGYGYTF. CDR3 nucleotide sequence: TGTGCCACCAGTGATTTTACAGGGTATGGCTACACCTTC.

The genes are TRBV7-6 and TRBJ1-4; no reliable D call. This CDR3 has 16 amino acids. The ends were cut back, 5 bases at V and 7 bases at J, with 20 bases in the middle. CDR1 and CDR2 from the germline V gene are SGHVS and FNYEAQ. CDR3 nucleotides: TGTGCCAGCAGCCCTGAGGCGGGCGCCGCGGGTGAAAAACTGTTTTTT. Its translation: CASSPEAGAAGEKLFF.

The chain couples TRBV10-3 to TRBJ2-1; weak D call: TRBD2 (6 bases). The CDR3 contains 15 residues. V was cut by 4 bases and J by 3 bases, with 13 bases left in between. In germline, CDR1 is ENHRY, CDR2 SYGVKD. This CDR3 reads CAISGRLESYNEQFF. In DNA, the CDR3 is TGTGCCATCAGTGGTCGACTAGAGAGCTACAATGAGCAGTTCTTC.

Here the CDR3 reads CATSDIGDSKNIQYF. In DNA, the CDR3 is TGTGCCACCAGTGACATAGGGGACAGCAAAAACATTCAGTACTTC. The V gene is TRBV24-1, the J gene TRBJ2-4; TRBD1 agrees at 7 bases. The ends lost 4 bases at V and 3 bases at J; junction bases unmatched: 5. The germline gives CDR1 KGHDR, CDR2 SFDVKD. CDR3 length: 15 residues.

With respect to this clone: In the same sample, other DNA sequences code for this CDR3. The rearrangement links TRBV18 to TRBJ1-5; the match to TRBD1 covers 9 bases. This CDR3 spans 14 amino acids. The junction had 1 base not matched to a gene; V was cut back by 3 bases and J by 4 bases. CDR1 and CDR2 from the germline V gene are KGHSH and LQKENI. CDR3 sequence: CASSPTGGNQPQHF. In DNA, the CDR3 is TGTGCCAGCTCACCGACAGGGGGGAATCAGCCCCAGCATTTT.

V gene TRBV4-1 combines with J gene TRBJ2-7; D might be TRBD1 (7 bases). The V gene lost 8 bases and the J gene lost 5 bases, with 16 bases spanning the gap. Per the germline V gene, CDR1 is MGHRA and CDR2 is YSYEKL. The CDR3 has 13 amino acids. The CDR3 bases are TGCGCCAGCCAGGGGGGATTAGGGGACGAGCAGTACTTC. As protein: CASQGGLGDEQYF.

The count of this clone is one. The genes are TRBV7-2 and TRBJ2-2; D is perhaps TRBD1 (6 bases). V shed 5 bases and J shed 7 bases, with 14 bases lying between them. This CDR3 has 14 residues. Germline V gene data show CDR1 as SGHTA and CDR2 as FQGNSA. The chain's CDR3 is CASSAQGFLGELFF. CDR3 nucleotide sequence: TGTGCCAGCAGCGCGCAGGGGTTTCTCGGGGAGCTGTTTTTT. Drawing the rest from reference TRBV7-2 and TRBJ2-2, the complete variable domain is GAGVSQSPSNKVTEKGKDVELRCDPISGHTALYWYRQSLGQGLEFLIYFQGNSAPDKSGLPSDRFSAERTGGSVSTLTIQRTQQEDSAVYLCASSAQGFLGELFFGEGSRLTVL.

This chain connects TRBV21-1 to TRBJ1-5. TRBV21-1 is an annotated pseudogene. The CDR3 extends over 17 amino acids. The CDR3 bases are TGTGCCAGCAGCAAAGCGCGACGGGAGTTGGGGGATCAGCCCCAGCATTTT. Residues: CASSKARRELGDQPQHF.

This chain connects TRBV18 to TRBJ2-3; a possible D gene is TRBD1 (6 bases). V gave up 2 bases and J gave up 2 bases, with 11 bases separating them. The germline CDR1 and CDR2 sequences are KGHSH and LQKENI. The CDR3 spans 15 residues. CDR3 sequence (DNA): TGTGCCAGCTCACCAGGACAGCGATCCACAGATACGCAGTATTTT. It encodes CASSPGQRSTDTQYF. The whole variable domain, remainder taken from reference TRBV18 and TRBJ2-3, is NAGVMQNPRHLVRRRGQEARLRCSPMKGHSHVYWYRQLPEEGLKFMVYLQKENIIDESGMPKERFSAEFPKEGPSILRIQQVVRGDSAAYFCASSPGQRSTDTQYFGPGTRLTVL.

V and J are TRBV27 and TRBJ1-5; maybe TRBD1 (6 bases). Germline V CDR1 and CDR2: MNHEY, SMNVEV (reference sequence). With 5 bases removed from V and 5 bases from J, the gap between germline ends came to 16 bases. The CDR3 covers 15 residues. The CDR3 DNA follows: TGTGCCAGCAGTGCGACGGGCAGGGGAGATCAGCCCCAGCATTTT. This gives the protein CASSATGRGDQPQHF.

CDR3 amino acids: CASSPRQGTGELFF. In nucleotides, the CDR3 is TGTGCCAGCAGTCCCCGACAGGGCACCGGGGAGCTGTTTTTT. The gene calls are TRBV27 and TRBJ2-2; 7 nucleotides agree with TRBD1. CDR1 and CDR2 from the germline V gene are MNHEY and SMNVEV (reference sequence). Trimming removed 5 bases from V and 4 bases from J; junction bases left unmatched: 4. The CDR3 is 14 residues long.

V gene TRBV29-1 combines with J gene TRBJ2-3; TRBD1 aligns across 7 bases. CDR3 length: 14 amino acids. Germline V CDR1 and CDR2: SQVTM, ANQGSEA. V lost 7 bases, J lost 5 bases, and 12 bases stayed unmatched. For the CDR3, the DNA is TGCAGCGCCAAGCCGGGACAGCTCATAGATACGCAGTATTTT. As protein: CSAKPGQLIDTQYF.

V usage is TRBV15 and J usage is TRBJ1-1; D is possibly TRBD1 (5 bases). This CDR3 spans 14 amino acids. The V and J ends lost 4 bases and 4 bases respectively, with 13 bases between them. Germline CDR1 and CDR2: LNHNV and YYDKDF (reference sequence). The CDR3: CATSTRGGGTEAFF. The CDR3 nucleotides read TGTGCCACCAGCACCCGTGGCGGGGGCACTGAAGCTTTCTTT.